One T cell receptor (beta chain) is described in this entry. Its antigen remains unknown. CD45RO-negative CD8 cells positively selected for CCR7 made up the naive population, which excluded terminally differentiated effector memory CD45RA+ cells. The sample originates from a study of shared clonotypes between healthy human individuals. Across the whole study: Every donor yielded three CD4 naive, three CD4 memory, two CD8 naive and one CD8 memory plate. Study results and caveats: It was the few donors that limited the genetic and exposure-history diversity represented.

When replicate PCRs were run on sorted subsets, they used approximately 0.2 ug DNA, about 30,000 T cell genomes. Some clones are missing from TCRdb's copy, which holds only in-frame ones; the method was immunoSEQ multiplex PCR. The table records hundreds of thousands of clones, around 95% of them present only once. The V and J ends lost 5 bases and 6 bases, in that order; junction bases with no gene match: 7. From germline, CDR1 is MNHNY and CDR2 SVGAGI (reference sequence). The CDR3 spans 15 residues. The sequence was collected from a woman in her twenties or thirties in good health. Sequences were obtained from naive CD8+ T cells sorted from blood. The J gene is TRBJ2-1, the V gene TRBV6-6; TRBD2 agrees at 10 bases. Here the CDR3 reads CASSILAGVGNEQFF. The CDR3 coding sequence is TGTGCCAGCAGTATCCTAGCGGGAGTGGGCAATGAGCAGTTCTTC.